These T cell receptor beta chains were read from a single sample in a study of T cells of healthy individuals. MiXCR was run by TCRdb on the 5' RACE reads, yielding one entry per CDR3 protein. This sample has approximately 89,000 distinct CDR3 sequences; roughly 5% occur once, and the top ten carry 7.5%. The receptor set was obtained from a female donor in good health. CDR3s include the opening cysteine and the closing phenylalanine or tryptophan. A D gene is named only where the DNA matches it firmly. Where a row states a size, it is once, few, many or the class of an expanded clone; other rows omit it.

clone_size d_call j_call v_call cdr3_nt cdr3_aa
many . TRBJ1-1 TRBV3-1 TGTGCCAGCAGTACTCCGGGGGGCGGCACTGAAGCTTTCTTT CASSTPGGGTEAFF
many . TRBJ2-3 TRBV20-1 TGCAGTGCTAGAGACGGGAGTGGGTCTGGCACAGATACGCAGTATTTT CSARDGSGSGTDTQYF
many TRBD2 TRBJ2-7 TRBV28 TGTGCCAGCAGTTTCGGACTAGCGGATCCCCGGCCAACCTACGAGCAGTACTTC CASSFGLADPRPTYEQYF
many TRBD2 TRBJ2-5 TRBV3-1 TGTGCCAGCAGCTTAGCGGGAGCCCAAGAGACCCAGTACTTC CASSLAGAQETQYF
few TRBD1 TRBJ2-7 TRBV28 TGTGCCAGCAGTTTATCAGGGGGCACTTACGAGCAGTACTTC CASSLSGGTYEQYF
many . TRBJ1-5 TRBV20-1 TGCAGTGCTAGTCCTGAGGGCAATCAGCCCCAGCATTTT CSASPEGNQPQHF
. TRBD2 TRBJ2-3 TRBV18 TGTGCCAGCTCACGTCAACGGGTCACCGGGACTAGCGGGAGAACAGATACGCAGTATTTT CASSRQRVTGTSGRTDTQYF
many . TRBJ2-2 TRBV20-1 TGCAGTGCACCGGACGGTCGGAACACCGGGGAGCTGTTTTTT CSAPDGRNTGELFF
many . TRBJ1-1 TRBV29-1 TGCAGCGCGACAGAGAACACTGAAGCTTTCTTT CSATENTEAFF
. . TRBJ2-5 TRBV28 TGTGCCAGCAGTTTAGGGTCGGGACCGTGGTACCAAGAGACCCAGTACTTC CASSLGSGPWYQETQYF
few . TRBJ2-3 TRBV27 TGTGCCAGCAGTTTATCGCCCCTTAGCACAGATACGCAGTATTTT CASSLSPLSTDTQYF
many . TRBJ2-7 TRBV13 TGTGCCAGCAGCATACGGGGCGCCAAGTACTACGAGCAGTACTTC CASSIRGAKYYEQYF
many . TRBJ1-6 TRBV7-2 TGTGCCAGCAGCCCTAGGACGACGGGTTCACCCCTCCACTTT CASSPRTTGSPLHF
. . TRBJ1-2 TRBV12-3/TRBV12-4 TGTGCCAGCAGTTTAGAGCAGGGAAACTATGGCTACACCTTC CASSLEQGNYGYTF
many . TRBJ2-1 TRBV6-2/TRBV6-3 TGTGCCAGCAGTTCGCTGATCGACCGTAATGAGCAGTTCTTC CASSSLIDRNEQFF
few TRBD2 TRBJ2-1 TRBV28 TGTGCCAGCAGTCCTTCTAGCGGGCCTTCCTACAATGAGCAGTTCTTC CASSPSSGPSYNEQFF
many TRBD1 TRBJ2-7 TRBV5-1 TGCGCCAGCAGCAATCCACAGGGGGCAAGCTACGAGCAGTACTTC CASSNPQGASYEQYF
many TRBD2 TRBJ2-7 TRBV19 TGTGCCAGTAGTATGGGGAGCGGGGGTTCCTACGAGCAGTACTTC CASSMGSGGSYEQYF
. TRBD1 TRBJ1-1 TRBV27 TGTGCCAGCAGTTCCCTACAGGGGGCGAGGGTGACTGAAGCTTTCTTT CASSSLQGARVTEAFF
many . TRBJ2-7 TRBV7-2 TGTGCCAGCAGCTTATCCCCGGGAGAGTACGAGCAGTACTTC CASSLSPGEYEQYF
. . TRBJ1-2 TRBV4-3 TGCGCCAGCAGCCAAGATGTGGACTATCCGGGCTACACCTTC CASSQDVDYPGYTF
few . TRBJ1-5 TRBV30 TGTGCCTGGAGTGGGGGACTGGAAAATCAGCCCCAGCATTTT CAWSGGLENQPQHF
many . TRBJ1-1 TRBV30 TGTGCCTGGAGCCACGAGGGCACTGAAGCTTTCTTT CAWSHEGTEAFF
many . TRBJ1-5 TRBV4-1 TGCGCCAGCAGCCAAGGGCAGAGTCACAATCAGCCCCAGCATTTT CASSQGQSHNQPQHF
few . TRBJ2-5 TRBV7-8 TGTGCCAGCAGCTTAGGAGGGACGGGGTTCGGGGAGACCCAGTACTTC CASSLGGTGFGETQYF
many TRBD1 TRBJ1-2 TRBV7-9 TGTGCCAGCAGCTCCACCGACAGGGCTTACGGCTACACCTTC CASSSTDRAYGYTF
many TRBD2 TRBJ2-3 TRBV28 TGTGCCAGCAGTTCTTGGGCGGGAGGTGGAGATACGCAGTATTTT CASSSWAGGGDTQYF
few . TRBJ1-4 TRBV7-9 TGTGCCAGCAGCTTATCCCTCGGGATTAATGAAAAACTGTTTTTT CASSLSLGINEKLFF
many . TRBJ2-1 TRBV13 TGTGCCAGCTCGCGAAGAAATGAGCAGTTCTTC CASSRRNEQFF
many TRBD1 TRBJ2-7 TRBV18 TGTGCCAGCTCACTGTTACAGGGGGACTCCTACGAGCAGTACTTC CASSLLQGDSYEQYF
many TRBD2 TRBJ2-1 TRBV20-1 TGCAGTGCTAGGCGGGGGGGGACTAGCAGAGGCAATGAGCAGTTCTTC CSARRGGTSRGNEQFF
many . TRBJ2-3 TRBV5-4 TGTGCCAGCAGCTTCTGGACAATCGATAGCACAGATACGCAGTATTTT CASSFWTIDSTDTQYF